This TCR beta chain was obtained from a study of technical replicates of blood from several donors. This clone has only one observation. Trimming shortened V by 0 bases and J by 4 bases, and 9 bases separated the two germline ends. CDR3 size: 14 residues. Looked up from germline, CDR1 is MGHRA and CDR2 is YSYEKL. TCRdb's copy holds only in-frame clones and misses some; the assay was immunoSEQ multiplex PCR. The data show 50,000 to 70,000 clones, with around 87% seen just once and roughly 4.2% held by the top ten. The clonotype comes from a human donor in good health. Some clones in this sample may be carry-over from other donors' samples. The V call is TRBV4-1, the J call TRBJ1-2; D perhaps matches TRBD1 (6 bases). The sample comprised PBMCs. CDR3: CASSQDNRAYGYTF. The CDR3 nucleotides are TGCGCCAGCAGCCAAGATAACAGGGCCTATGGCTACACCTTC.